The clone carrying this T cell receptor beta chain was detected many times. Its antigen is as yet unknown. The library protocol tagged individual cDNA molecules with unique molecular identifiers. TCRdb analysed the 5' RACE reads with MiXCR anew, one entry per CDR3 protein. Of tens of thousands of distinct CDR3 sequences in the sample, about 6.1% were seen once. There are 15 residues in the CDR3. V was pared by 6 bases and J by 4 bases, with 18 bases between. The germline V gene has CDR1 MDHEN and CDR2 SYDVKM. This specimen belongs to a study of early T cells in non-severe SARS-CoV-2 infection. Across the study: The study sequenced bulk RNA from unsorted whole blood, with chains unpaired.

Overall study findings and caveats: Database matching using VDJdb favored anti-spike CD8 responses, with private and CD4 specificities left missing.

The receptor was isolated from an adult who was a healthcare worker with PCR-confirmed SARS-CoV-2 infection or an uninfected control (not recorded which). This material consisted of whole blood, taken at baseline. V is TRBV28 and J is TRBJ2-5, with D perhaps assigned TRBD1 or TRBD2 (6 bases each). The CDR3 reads CASSPGGKAGETQYF. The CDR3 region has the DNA TGTGCCAGCAGCCCCGGGGGCAAGGCAGGAGAGACCCAGTACTTC.